This TCR beta chain was recorded in a study of shared clonotypes between healthy human individuals. Trimming cost V 3 bases and J 7 bases, with 19 bases left between them. Germline lookup yields CDR1 MDHEN and CDR2 SYDVKM. The CDR3 contains 16 residues. Authors' methods: Filtering differed, since immunoSEQ gave only junction sequences and no quality scores. Measured with immunoSEQ multiplex PCR; TCRdb has only the in-frame clones, and not every one. D and trimming come from the DNA, and the V and J calls and clone size come from that table. Among roughly 640,000 clones, more than 95% were seen once, and the ten largest hold less than 0.065%.

The chain couples TRBV28 to TRBJ1-5; TRBD1 might be the D (6 bases). This sequence was found in a woman aged 25 to 39 in good health. The source material was naive CD4+ T cells sorted from blood. The subset: CD45RA+ positively selected. The CDR3: CASSFSRWGTQQPQHF. Here the CDR3 DNA reads TGTGCCAGCAGTTTCTCGCGCTGGGGGACACAACAGCCCCAGCATTTT.